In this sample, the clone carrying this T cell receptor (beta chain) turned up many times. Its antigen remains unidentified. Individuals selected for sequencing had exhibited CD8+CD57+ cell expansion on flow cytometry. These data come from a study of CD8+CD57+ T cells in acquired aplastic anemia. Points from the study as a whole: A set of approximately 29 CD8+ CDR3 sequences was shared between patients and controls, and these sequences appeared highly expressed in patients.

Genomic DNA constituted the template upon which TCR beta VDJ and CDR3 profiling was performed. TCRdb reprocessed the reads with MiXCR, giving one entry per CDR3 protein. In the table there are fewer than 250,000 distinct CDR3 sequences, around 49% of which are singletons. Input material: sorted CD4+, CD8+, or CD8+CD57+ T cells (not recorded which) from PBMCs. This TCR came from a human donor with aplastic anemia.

DNA for the CDR3: TGTGCCAGCAGCCAAGGCGACAACCGCTATGGCTACACCTTC. Protein product: CASSQGDNRYGYTF. This rearrangement joins TRBV4-2 to TRBJ1-2, with D hard to call. CDR1 is LGHNA and CDR2 is YNFKEQ in the germline V gene. Between the trimmed V and J ends, which lost 1 base and 4 bases, there was a span of 10 bases. The CDR3 covers 14 residues.